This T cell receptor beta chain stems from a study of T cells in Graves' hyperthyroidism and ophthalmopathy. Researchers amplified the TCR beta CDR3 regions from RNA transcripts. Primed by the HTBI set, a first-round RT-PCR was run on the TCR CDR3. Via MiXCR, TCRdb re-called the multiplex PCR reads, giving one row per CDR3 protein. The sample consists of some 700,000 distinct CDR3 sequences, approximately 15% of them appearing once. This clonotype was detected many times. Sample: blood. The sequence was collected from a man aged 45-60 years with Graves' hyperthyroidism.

The CDR3 DNA reads TGTGCCAGCACCCAGACCTTAGGTGGCACTGAAGCTTTCTTT. This encodes CASTQTLGGTEAFF. The chain carries TRBV7-9 and TRBJ1-1; D unresolved. The CDR3 is 14 residues long. V lost 7 bases to trimming and J lost 4 bases, with 16 bases between them. Per germline, CDR1 SEHNR and CDR2 FQNEAQ (reference sequence).